This T cell receptor beta chain was identified during a study of T cell responses to AZD1222 COVID-19 vaccine. The protocol was immunoSEQ multiplex PCR, while the TCRdb copy is restricted to in-frame clones and leaves out a portion. The sample yields some 200,000 clones, more than 70% seen once. Study-wide points: Once two AZD1222 doses were given, Spike-specific TCR breadth and depth went up. AZD1222 recipients seropositive at baseline numbered only 6 or 7.

In the case of this clone: What it recognizes is unknown.

Pooled in the analysis were second doses at about 4 or about 12 weeks. The CDR3 consists of 15 residues. CDR1 and CDR2 from the germline V gene are PRHDT and FYEKMQ (reference sequence). Trimming cost V 6 bases and J 3 bases; bases outside gene matches: 4. The chain couples TRBV13 to TRBJ2-3; 12 bases agree with TRBD2. The sample was peripheral blood, taken 28 days after the second AZD1222 dose. This receptor was obtained from an adult who received the AZD1222 COVID-19 vaccine. In nucleotides, the CDR3 is TGTGCCAGCAGTCGGACTAGCGGGATAACAGATACGCAGTATTTT. As protein: CASSRTSGITDTQYF. Full variable domain (rest looked up from reference TRBV13 and TRBJ2-3): AAGVIQSPRHLIKEKRETATLKCYPIPRHDTVYWYQQGPGQDPQFLISFYEKMQSDKGSIPDRFSAQQFSDYHSELNMSSLELGDSALYFCASSRTSGITDTQYFGPGTRLTVL.